Each of the 18 T cell receptor beta chains below was sequenced from the same sample in a study of vaccination effects on CD4 cells after COVID-19. These receptors' targets are unknown. This table comes from immunoSEQ multiplex PCR, and its TCRdb copy is limited to in-frame clones, with some not included. The sample shows some 68,000 clones, approximately 70% of them seen only once. Using viral peptide pools, the ViraFEST assay grew out antigen-specific CD4+ T cells prior to sequencing. After more than 9 days in culture, the CD4+ T cells were isolated. The healthy vaccine recipients, who had no prior SARS-CoV-2 infection, showed negative nucleocapsid antibodies. The sample here was CD4+ T cells from PBMCs cultured with HCoV-OC43 spike peptides, taken before COVID-19 vaccination. Indicated subset: HCoV-OC43 spike overlapping peptide pool stimulation. The receptors were gathered from a human donor who received a COVID-19 vaccine.

The V call is TRBV24-1, the J call TRBJ2-1; possible D gene TRBD1, 6 bases. Trimming removed 4 bases from V and 6 bases from J, with 15 bases in between. In germline, CDR1 is KGHDR, CDR2 SFDVKD. The CDR3 extends over 15 amino acids. The CDR3 bases are TGTGCCACCAGTGAGTCGGACAGTGGGGGCAATGAGCAGTTCTTC. Amino acids: CATSESDSGGNEQFF.

This chain joins TRBV7-2 and TRBJ2-3; the match to TRBD2 covers 10 bases. The CDR3 loop spans 17 amino acids. J lost 5 bases, V lost 1 base, and 9 bases had no gene match. Germline CDR1 is SGHTA and CDR2 is FQGNSA. DNA of the CDR3: TGTGCCAGCAGCTTAGTCTTGGCTAGCGGGGGACGAGATACGCAGTATTTT. Translation: CASSLVLASGGRDTQYF.

The chain uses TRBV24-1 and TRBJ2-2; D gene uncertain. This CDR3 region has 13 residues. V was cut by 6 bases and J by 0 bases, with 4 bases left in between. CDR1 KGHDR and CDR2 SFDVKD come from the germline V gene. CDR3 sequence: CATSHPNTGELFF. DNA for the CDR3: TGTGCCACCAGTCACCCGAACACCGGGGAGCTGTTTTTT.

This clone appeared a single time. The chain has TRBV28 and TRBJ2-7; D is perhaps TRBD2 (7 bases). In germline, CDR1 is MDHEN, CDR2 SYDVKM. Trimming took 6 bases from V and 5 from J, leaving 17 bases between them. This CDR3 comprises 14 residues. The CDR3 region has the DNA TGTGCCAGCAGCCCCCCTCAGGGGAGGGACGAGCAGTACGTC. Amino acids: CASSPPQGRDEQYV.

The chain has TRBV28 and TRBJ2-7, with D possibly matching TRBD2 (5 bases). The CDR3 sequence is 16 residues long. The ends were cut back, 5 bases at V and 3 bases at J, with 20 bases in the middle. Germline CDR1 MDHEN, CDR2 SYDVKM. In DNA, the CDR3 is TGTGCCAGCAGTCCTCCCTCAGGAGGATTCCGCTACGAGCAGTACGTC. It specifies CASSPPSGGFRYEQYV.

The chain couples TRBV6-5 to TRBJ2-7, with TRBD1 matching 9 bases. This CDR3 comprises 15 residues. Germline assignment: CDR1 MNHEY and CDR2 SVGAGI. Trimming removed 6 bases from V and 0 bases from J; junction bases left unmatched: 6. CDR3 coding DNA: TGTGCCAGCAGCCGGGACAGGGATAGCTCCTACGAGCAGTACGTC. Translated, it gives CASSRDRDSSYEQYV.

This chain uses TRBV18 with TRBJ1-6; perhaps TRBD1 as D (6 bases). The CDR3 totals 17 residues. The V gene's germline CDR1 is KGHSH and CDR2 LQKENI. V lost 3 bases to trimming and J lost 6 bases, with 18 bases between them. The CDR3: CASSPTRRGARNSPLHF. The CDR3 DNA is TGTGCCAGCTCACCCACTAGACGGGGGGCACGTAATTCACCCCTCCACTTT.

The J gene is TRBJ2-5, the V gene TRBV2; 8 bases are a match to TRBD1. V lost 5 bases to trimming and J lost 2 bases; unmatched junction nucleotides: 4. Looked up from germline, CDR1 is SNHLY and CDR2 is FYNNEI. The CDR3 runs 14 residues. For the CDR3, the DNA is TGTGCCAGCAGTTTAGACAGGGGACAAGAGACCCAGTACTTC. Its translation: CASSLDRGQETQYF.

This rearrangement joins TRBV6-6 to TRBJ1-3; possibly TRBD1 for D (5 bases). CDR1 is MNHNY and CDR2 is SVGAGI in the germline V gene (reference sequence). The CDR3 sequence is 16 residues long. V shed 8 bases and J shed 0 bases, with 17 bases lying between them. CDR3 DNA: TGTGCCAGCTCTCTTACAGGAAGTAACTCTGGAAACACCATATATTTT. It is translated as CASSLTGSNSGNTIYF.

The gene calls are TRBV7-9 and TRBJ2-5; weak D call: TRBD2 (6 bases). CDR1 and CDR2 from the germline V gene are SEHNR and FQNEAQ (reference sequence). With 6 bases removed from V and 2 bases from J, the gap between germline ends came to 16 bases. The CDR3 extends over 15 amino acids. Here the CDR3 DNA reads TGTGCCAGCAGTCAAAGCCGGGACTTTCAAGAGACCCAGTACTTC. This codes for CASSQSRDFQETQYF.

This clone was picked up a small number of times. The chain joins TRBV18 to TRBJ2-5; no reliable D call. The CDR3 runs 11 residues. CDR1 is KGHSH, CDR2 LQKENI, per germline. The V and J ends lost 4 bases and 2 bases respectively, with 2 bases between them. This chain's CDR3 is CASSRQETQYF. CDR3 sequence (DNA): TGTGCCAGCTCACGTCAAGAGACCCAGTACTTC.

The chain uses TRBV6-6 and TRBJ1-4; D gene uncertain. This CDR3 contains 15 residues. V lost 4 bases and J lost 2, with 11 bases in between. The germline gives CDR1 MNHNY, CDR2 SVGAGI (reference sequence). The CDR3 sequence is CASSSEGLTNEKLFF. In DNA, the CDR3 is TGTGCCAGCAGTTCCGAAGGACTGACTAATGAAAAACTGTTTTTT.

CDR3 residues: CASSLQTGGLETQYF. The DNA for the CDR3 is TGTGCCAGCTCACTCCAGACAGGGGGCTTGGAGACCCAGTACTTC. This chain joins TRBV18 and TRBJ2-5, with 10 bases matching TRBD1. Germline CDR1 reads KGHSH; CDR2 reads LQKENI. V lost 4 bases, J lost 5 bases, and 7 bases stayed unmatched. The CDR3 spans 15 residues.

This chain joins TRBV6-1 and TRBJ1-5, with a weak D call TRBD1 (5 bases). CDR3 size: 16 residues. Germline-derived CDR1 and CDR2 are MNHNS and SASEGT. Trimming left V 1 base short and J 1 base short, with 11 bases between. The CDR3 DNA reads as TGTGCCAGCAGTGAAGTGGGGGGATCGAGCAATCAGCCCCAGCATTTT. Translating gives CASSEVGGSSNQPQHF.

The chain combines TRBV5-1 with TRBJ1-1; D might be TRBD1 (5 bases). The germline V gene has CDR1 SGHRS and CDR2 YFSETQ. V was pared by 0 bases and J by 3 bases, with 12 bases between. The CDR3 loop spans 15 amino acids. The CDR3 nucleotides are TGCGCCAGCAGCTTGGCAGGGTCCCCGGACACTGAAGCTTTCTTT. Translated: CASSLAGSPDTEAFF.

V gene TRBV2 combines with J gene TRBJ2-1; TRBD1 matches 7 bases. V lost 10 bases and J lost 0; bases outside the gene matches: 3. The V gene's germline CDR1 is SNHLY and CDR2 FYNNEI. The CDR3 totals 13 residues. CDR3 DNA: TGTGCCAATACAGGGGACTCCTACAATGAGCAGTTCTTC. Residues: CANTGDSYNEQFF.

The DNA for the CDR3 is TGTGCCAGCAGCGTAGACCAGAACTATGGCTACACCTTC. Translating gives CASSVDQNYGYTF. The J gene is TRBJ1-2, the V gene TRBV9; D gene unclear. The CDR3 loop spans 13 amino acids. The germline V gene encodes CDR1 SGDLS and CDR2 YYNGEE. With 0 bases removed from V and 2 bases from J, the gap between germline ends came to 5 bases.

The V gene is TRBV19, the J gene TRBJ2-3; 8 nucleotides agree with TRBD2. Trimming took 5 bases from V and 3 from J; bases not matched to a gene: 10. The CDR3 has 16 amino acids. The germline CDR1 and CDR2 sequences are LNHDA and SQIVND (reference sequence). The DNA of the CDR3 is TGTGCCAGTAGTTTTCTTACTAGCGGATTTACAGATACGCAGTATTTT. This codes for CASSFLTSGFTDTQYF.